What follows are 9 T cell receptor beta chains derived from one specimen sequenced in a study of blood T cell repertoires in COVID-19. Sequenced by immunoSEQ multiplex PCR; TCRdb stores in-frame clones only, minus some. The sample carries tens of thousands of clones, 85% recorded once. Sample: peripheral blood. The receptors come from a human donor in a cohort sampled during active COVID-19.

The CDR3 DNA sequence: TGTGCCAGCAGCCACGGACTAGGAGAGTACGAGCAGTACTTC. Translated: CASSHGLGEYEQYF. The V gene is TRBV11-2, the J gene TRBJ2-7, with 7 positions matching TRBD2. The CDR3 consists of 14 residues. V dropped 5 bases and J dropped 4; count of bases not matched to a gene: 8. Germline V CDR1 and CDR2: SGHAT, FQNNGV. The full variable domain, completed using reference TRBV11-2 and TRBJ2-7, is EAGVAQSPRYKIIEKRQSVAFWCNPISGHATLYWYQQILGQGPKLLIQFQNNGVVDDSQLPKDRFSAERLKGVDSTLKIQPAKLEDSAVYLCASSHGLGEYEQYFGPGTRLTVT.

The CDR3 reads CASSLAGTSVSGPQYF. The CDR3 DNA reads as TGTGCCAGCAGTTTGGCCGGGACTAGCGTATCGGGGCCCCAGTACTTC. V is TRBV27 and J is TRBJ2-5; 10 positions agree with TRBD2. V lost 3 bases and J lost 9; bases outside the gene matches: 13. From germline, CDR1 is MNHEY and CDR2 SMNVEV (reference sequence). The CDR3 covers 16 residues.

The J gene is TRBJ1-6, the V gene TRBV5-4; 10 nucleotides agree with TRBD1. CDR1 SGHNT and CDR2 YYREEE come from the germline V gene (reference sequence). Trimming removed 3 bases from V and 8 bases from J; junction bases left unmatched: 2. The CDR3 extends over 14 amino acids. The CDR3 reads CASSSTGGYSPLHF. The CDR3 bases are TGTGCCAGCAGCTCGACAGGGGGCTATTCACCCCTCCACTTT.

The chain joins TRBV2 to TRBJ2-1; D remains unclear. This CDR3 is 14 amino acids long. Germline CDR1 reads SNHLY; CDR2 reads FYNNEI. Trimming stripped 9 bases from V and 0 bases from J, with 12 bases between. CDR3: CASLPGSSYNEQFF. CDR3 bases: TGTGCCAGTTTGCCAGGCAGCTCCTACAATGAGCAGTTCTTC.

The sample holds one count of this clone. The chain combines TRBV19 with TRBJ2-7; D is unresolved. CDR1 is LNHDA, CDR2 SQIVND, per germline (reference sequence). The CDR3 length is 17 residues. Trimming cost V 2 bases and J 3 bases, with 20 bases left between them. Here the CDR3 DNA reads TGTGCCAGTAGTATATCCGTGATCTCGGCGTCGGGCTACGAGCAGTACTTC. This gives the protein CASSISVISASGYEQYF. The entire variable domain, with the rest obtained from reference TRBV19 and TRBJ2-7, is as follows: DGGITQSPKYLFRKEGQNVTLSCEQNLNHDAMYWYRQDPGQGLRLIYYSQIVNDFQKGDIAEGYSVSREKKESFPLTVTSAQKNPTAFYLCASSISVISASGYEQYFGPGTRLTVT.

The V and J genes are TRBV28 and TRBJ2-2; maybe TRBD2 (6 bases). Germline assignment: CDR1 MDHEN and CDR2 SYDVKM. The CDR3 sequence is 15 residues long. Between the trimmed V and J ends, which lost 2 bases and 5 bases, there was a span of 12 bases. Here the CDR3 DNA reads TGTGCCAGCAGTTTAGGAGGGGCGAGAACCGGGGAGCTGTTTTTT. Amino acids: CASSLGGARTGELFF.

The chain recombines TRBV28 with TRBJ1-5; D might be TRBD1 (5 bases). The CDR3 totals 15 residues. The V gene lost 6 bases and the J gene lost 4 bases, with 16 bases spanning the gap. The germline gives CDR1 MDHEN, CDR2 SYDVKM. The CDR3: CASSHHGGGNQPQHF. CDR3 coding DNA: TGTGCCAGCAGCCACCATGGGGGGGGGAATCAGCCCCAGCATTTT.

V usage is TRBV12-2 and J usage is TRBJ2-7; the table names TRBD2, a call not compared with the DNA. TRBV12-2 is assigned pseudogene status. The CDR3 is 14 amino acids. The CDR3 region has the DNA TGTGCAAGTCGCTGCGGGACTAGCGGCTACGAGCAGTACTTC. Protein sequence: CASRCGTSGYEQYF.

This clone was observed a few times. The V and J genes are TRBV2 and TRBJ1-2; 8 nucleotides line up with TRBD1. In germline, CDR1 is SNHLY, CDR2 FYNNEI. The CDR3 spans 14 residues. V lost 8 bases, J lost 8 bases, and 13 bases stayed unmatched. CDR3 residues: CASGRTGIVGGYTF. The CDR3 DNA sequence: TGTGCCAGCGGGAGGACAGGGATAGTGGGCGGCTACACCTTC.